Listed here is a single T cell receptor beta chain. This entry is derived from a study of blood T cells in healthy people across ages. The use of a sample-barcoded 5' primer and a J-beta primer mix characterized a second PCR of about 7 to 12 cycles. TCRdb ran MiXCR on the 5' RACE reads and lists one entry per CDR3 protein. Found here are roughly 1,300,000 distinct CDR3 sequences, 59% of them singletons; the top ten hold roughly 6.3%. Germline V gene sequence: CDR1 DFQATT, CDR2 SNEGSKA (reference sequence). The germline V and J ends were trimmed by 5 bases and 7 bases, with 15 bases remaining between them. This CDR3 is 13 amino acids long.

Source material: blood. The genes are TRBV20-1 and TRBJ1-5; D is possibly TRBD1 (5 bases). The sequence was obtained from a man younger than 35 in good health. CDR3 loop: CSASPGPEQPQHF. Here the CDR3 DNA reads TGCAGTGCTTCACCGGGACCTGAACAGCCCCAGCATTTT.